The 25 T cell receptor beta chains below all came from one sample that was sequenced in a study of blood T cell repertoires in COVID-19. Sequenced by immunoSEQ multiplex PCR; TCRdb stores in-frame clones only, minus some. The sample lists about 200,000 clones, roughly 86% occurring once. The sequencing sample was made of PBMCs or T cells enriched from blood (not recorded which). These receptors were taken from a middle-aged man with acute COVID-19.

The rearrangement joins TRBV3-1 (or the pseudogene TRBV3-2) to TRBJ2-3; 10 nucleotides line up with TRBD2. J lost 2 bases, V lost 3 bases, and 2 bases had no gene match. The germline gives CDR1 LGHDT, CDR2 YNNKEL (reference sequence). The CDR3 sequence is 15 residues long. CDR3 DNA: TGTGCCAGCAGCCATCTAGCGGGAGTCACAGATACGCAGTATTTT. Amino acid sequence: CASSHLAGVTDTQYF.

This clone appeared a few times. The V call is TRBV3-1 (or the pseudogene TRBV3-2), the J call TRBJ2-1, with unresolved D. V dropped 3 bases and J dropped 10 bases, with 10 bases sitting between them. This CDR3 is 12 amino acids long. Germline V gene lookup returns CDR1 LGHDT and CDR2 YNNKEL (reference sequence). CDR3 DNA: TGTGCCAGCAGCCAGCGGAGTTTGGAGCAGTTCTTC. This encodes CASSQRSLEQFF.

This clone has just one count. The genes are TRBV19 and TRBJ1-2; no clear D. The germline CDR1 and CDR2 sequences are LNHDA and SQIVND (reference sequence). Trimming cost V 5 bases and J 8 bases, with 9 bases left between them. The CDR3 spans 11 residues. The CDR3 DNA follows: TGTGCCAGTAGTGTAGGGAGCGGCTACACCTTC. Translation gives CASSVGSGYTF. The full variable domain, rest sourced from reference TRBV19 and TRBJ1-2, is DGGITQSPKYLFRKEGQNVTLSCEQNLNHDAMYWYRQDPGQGLRLIYYSQIVNDFQKGDIAEGYSVSREKKESFPLTVTSAQKNPTAFYLCASSVGSGYTFGSGTRLTVV.

This chain connects TRBV4-2 to TRBJ2-1; D is possibly TRBD2 (7 bases). With 0 bases removed from V and 2 bases from J, the gap between germline ends came to 11 bases. Germline CDR1 is LGHNA and CDR2 is YNFKEQ. CDR3 length: 16 residues. The CDR3 DNA is TGTGCCAGCAGCCAAGATGGGGGGGGGCCCTACAATGAGCAGTTCTTC. Protein sequence: CASSQDGGGPYNEQFF.

In its sample, this clone was seen once. This chain links TRBV10-2 with TRBJ1-5, with D possibly matching TRBD1 (5 bases). This CDR3 contains 14 residues. Trimming pared 7 bases from V and 1 base from J, leaving 11 bases between. Germline CDR1 WSHSY, CDR2 SAAADI. DNA for the CDR3: TGCGCCAGCACGGAAACAGGAAGCAATCAGCCCCAGCATTTT. The encoded protein is CASTETGSNQPQHF.

This clone was picked up a small number of times. CDR3 amino acids: CASSFGQGPLEQYF. CDR3 bases: TGTGCCAGCAGCTTTGGACAGGGCCCCCTCGAGCAGTACTTC. This chain uses TRBV7-9 with TRBJ2-7; 8 nucleotides agree with TRBD1. Germline V gives CDR1 SEHNR, CDR2 FQNEAQ (reference sequence). Trimming took 3 bases from V and 6 from J; bases not matched to a gene: 7. The CDR3 spans 14 residues.

The V gene is TRBV9, the J gene TRBJ2-6, with a weak D call TRBD2 (5 bases). V shed 4 bases and J shed 4 bases, with 15 bases lying between them. Germline assignment: CDR1 SGDLS and CDR2 YYNGEE. The CDR3 covers 16 residues. The CDR3 region is CASSPGGGAGANVLTF. As DNA, the CDR3 is TGTGCCAGCAGCCCCGGTGGAGGCGCCGGGGCCAACGTCCTGACTTTC.

This sequence joins TRBV5-1 and TRBJ1-1; D might be TRBD1 (5 bases). The CDR3 has 14 residues. In germline, CDR1 is SGHRS, CDR2 YFSETQ. V was clipped by 2 bases and J by 7 bases, with 15 bases between them. This CDR3 is CASSFWEGRGEAFF. As DNA, the CDR3 is TGCGCCAGCAGCTTTTGGGAGGGGAGGGGTGAAGCTTTCTTT.

V and J are TRBV5-5 and TRBJ2-5; the match to TRBD2 covers 9 bases. This CDR3 contains 16 residues. The trim removed 3 bases at V and 0 bases at J, leaving 6 bases unmatched. Germline CDR1 is SGHKS and CDR2 is YYEKEE (reference sequence). Here the CDR3 reads CASSYRLAANQETQYF. For the CDR3, the DNA is TGTGCCAGCAGCTATAGACTAGCGGCCAACCAAGAGACCCAGTACTTC.

The chain employs TRBV9 and TRBJ2-5; 7 bases match TRBD2. Germline V CDR1 and CDR2: SGDLS, YYNGEE. The CDR3 covers 16 residues. Germline trimming cut 5 bases from V and 7 bases from J; bases unmatched to any gene: 17. In DNA, the CDR3 is TGTGCCAGCAGTGGCGCTGCCCCAGGCGGGGGTGCGACCCAGTACTTC. It specifies CASSGAAPGGGATQYF.

CDR3 coding DNA: TGTGCCAGCAGCTTGGATAGCGGGGTCTACAATGAGCAGTTCTTC. It codes for CASSLDSGVYNEQFF. The chain recombines TRBV5-4 with TRBJ2-1, with 8 nucleotides matching TRBD2. CDR1 and CDR2 from the germline V gene are SGHNT and YYREEE (reference sequence). V lost 0 bases, J lost 3 bases, and 2 bases stayed unmatched. This CDR3 contains 15 residues.

There are a few counts of this clone. V usage is TRBV28 and J usage is TRBJ2-7; weak D call: TRBD2 (6 bases). In germline, CDR1 is MDHEN, CDR2 SYDVKM. V lost 3 bases and J 5 bases, leaving 11 bases between the germline ends. The length of the CDR3 is 13 residues. CDR3 region: CASSLRGEDEQYF. Here the CDR3 DNA reads TGTGCCAGCAGTTTGCGGGGAGAGGACGAGCAGTACTTC.

Turning to this clone: An end of the junction differs from the germline gene, which may be a read error. The rearrangement joins TRBV5-4 to TRBJ2-7; weak D call: TRBD2 (5 bases). Germline V CDR1 and CDR2: SGHNT, YYREEE (reference sequence). The CDR3 runs to 14 residues. The CDR3 is CASSLRRSDYEQYF. In DNA, the CDR3 is TGTGCCAGCAGCTTGCGGCGGAGTGACTACGAGCAATACTTC.

The chain recombines TRBV3-1 (or the pseudogene TRBV3-2) with TRBJ1-2, with D tentatively TRBD1 (6 bases). The CDR3 runs 15 residues. Per the germline V gene, CDR1 is LGHDT and CDR2 is YNNKEL (reference sequence). Deletions cut 3 bases from V and 8 bases from J, with 19 bases between. This chain's CDR3 is CASSHNPGGAAGYTF. The CDR3 nucleotides read TGTGCCAGCAGCCACAACCCCGGGGGGGCCGCGGGCTACACCTTC.

The J gene is TRBJ1-5, the V gene TRBV5-8; tentatively, D is TRBD1 (6 bases). Trimming removed 0 bases from V and 6 bases from J, with 19 bases in between. The CDR3 loop spans 17 amino acids. CDR1 is SGHTS, CDR2 YDEGEE, per germline. The CDR3 coding sequence is TGTGCCAGCAGCTTGGATCCTCCGGCAGGGGTGTTTCAGCCCCAGCATTTT. Amino acids: CASSLDPPAGVFQPQHF.

The CDR3 DNA sequence: TGCGCCAGCAGTGAGTTAGCGGGAGGGCCAGATACGCAGTATTTT. Amino acids: CASSELAGGPDTQYF. This chain uses TRBV10-1 with TRBJ2-3, with 11 bases matching TRBD2. The V segment lost 1 base and the J segment 4 bases; nucleotides outside the gene matches: 1. Looked up from germline, CDR1 is WNHNN and CDR2 is SYGVQD (reference sequence). The length of the CDR3 is 15 residues.

The rearrangement links TRBV27 to TRBJ1-1; D ambiguous. The CDR3 runs to 15 residues. Germline V CDR1 and CDR2: MNHEY, SMNVEV (reference sequence). V lost 6 bases and J 1 base, leaving 15 bases between the germline ends. The CDR3 DNA is TGTGCCAGCAGGACGGCGGGGAGACCGAACACTGAAGCTTTCTTT. It is translated as CASRTAGRPNTEAFF.

The CDR3 spells CASSLDFLVSPLHF. CDR3 DNA: TGTGCCAGCAGCTTAGACTTCTTGGTTTCACCCCTCCACTTT. The V gene is TRBV7-2, the J gene TRBJ1-6; no clear D gene. Trimming pared 1 base from V and 9 bases from J, leaving 10 bases between. This CDR3 spans 14 amino acids. Germline values: CDR1 SGHTA, CDR2 FQGNSA.

This clone was detected once. The rearrangement joins TRBV3-1 (or the pseudogene TRBV3-2) to TRBJ1-2; D gene uncertain. Germline CDR1 reads LGHDT; CDR2 reads YNNKEL (reference sequence). This CDR3 has 12 amino acids. V was shortened by 0 bases and J by 7 bases, with 6 bases between the two germline ends. The CDR3 here is CASSQERGGYTF. The CDR3 bases are TGTGCCAGCAGCCAAGAAAGAGGTGGCTACACCTTC.

The chain carries TRBV5-5 and TRBJ2-7; D is perhaps TRBD2 (5 bases). The CDR3 contains 14 residues. V lost 1 base to trimming and J lost 1 base, with 9 bases between them. Per germline, CDR1 SGHKS and CDR2 YYEKEE (reference sequence). CDR3 region: CASSLNSESYEQYF. CDR3 bases: TGTGCCAGCAGCTTGAATAGCGAATCCTACGAGCAGTACTTC.

The V and J genes are TRBV7-9 and TRBJ2-1; D perhaps matches TRBD1 (6 bases). This CDR3 spans 15 amino acids. V lost 5 bases and J 3 bases, leaving 14 bases between the germline ends. The germline CDR1 and CDR2 sequences are SEHNR and FQNEAQ (reference sequence). CDR3 DNA sequence: TGTGCCAGCAGCCCCGAGACAGGATACTACAATGAGCAGTTCTTC. Protein product: CASSPETGYYNEQFF.

The chain links TRBV5-4 to TRBJ2-7, with no clear D. Germline V gene data show CDR1 as SGHNT and CDR2 as YYREEE (reference sequence). The length of the CDR3 is 14 residues. V shed 4 bases and J shed 1 base, with 12 bases lying between them. The CDR3 sequence: CASSPRDGSYEQYF. CDR3 DNA sequence: TGTGCCAGCAGCCCCCGAGACGGGTCCTACGAGCAGTACTTC. The complete variable domain, with remaining parts taken from reference TRBV5-4 and TRBJ2-7, reads ETGVTQSPTHLIKTRGQQVTLRCSSQSGHNTVSWYQQALGQGPQFIFQYYREEENGRGNFPPRFSGLQFPNYSSELNVNALELDDSALYLCASSPRDGSYEQYFGPGTRLTVT.

V is TRBV19 and J is TRBJ2-7; tentatively, D is TRBD2 (6 bases). The CDR3 length is 15 residues. V lost 2 bases, J lost 3 bases, and 14 bases lay in between. Germline V gives CDR1 LNHDA, CDR2 SQIVND (reference sequence). CDR3 in DNA: TGTGCCAGTAGTATAAGGCTCCTCGGGGGCTACGAGCAGTACTTC. Translating gives CASSIRLLGGYEQYF.

This chain joins TRBV7-3 and TRBJ2-2; TRBD2 is a possible D gene (5 bases). The length of the CDR3 is 14 residues. V lost 5 bases to trimming and J lost 4 bases, with 11 bases between them. Germline CDR1 SGHTA, CDR2 FQGTGA. CDR3 sequence (DNA): TGTGCCAGCAGCCCCCCTGGAGGCACCGGGGAGCTGTTTTTT. Residues: CASSPPGGTGELFF.

V gene TRBV5-4 combines with J gene TRBJ2-4; tentative D call: TRBD1 (6 bases). Trimming left V 4 bases short and J 8 bases short, with 19 bases between. The germline V gene has CDR1 SGHNT and CDR2 YYREEE (reference sequence). CDR3 length: 15 amino acids. The CDR3 sequence: CASSPGGSTVDIQYF. The CDR3 bases are TGTGCCAGCAGCCCTGGGGGCTCAACTGTGGACATTCAGTACTTC.